The 5 T cell receptor beta chains listed next were all sequenced from one sample in a study of blood T cell repertoires in COVID-19. Clones were read by immunoSEQ multiplex PCR, and TCRdb kept only the in-frame ones, dropping some. Of under 85,000 clones in the sample, 75% to 90% were seen once. Material for sequencing was peripheral blood. The source of these receptors is a man in his 60s with active or convalescent COVID-19.

The V call is TRBV6-6, the J call TRBJ1-2; the match to TRBD1 covers 7 bases. This CDR3 region has 13 residues. The V gene end was trimmed by 2 bases and the J gene end by 7 bases; junction bases not matched to a gene: 4. CDR1 and CDR2 (germline): MNHNY, SVGAGI (reference sequence). CDR3 DNA sequence: TGTGCCAGCAGTTACGAAACAGGGGTTGGCTACACCTTC. It codes for CASSYETGVGYTF.

The J gene is TRBJ2-1, the V gene TRBV27; tentative D call: TRBD2 (5 bases). CDR1 MNHEY and CDR2 SMNVEV come from the germline V gene (reference sequence). The length of the CDR3 is 12 residues. The V end lost 11 bases, the J end lost 3 bases, and 11 bases lay between the germline ends. DNA of the CDR3: TGTGCCGAGGGCCCGGGCTACAATGAGCAGTTCTTC. This sequence encodes CAEGPGYNEQFF.

This clone was found a few times. The chain employs TRBV9 and TRBJ2-2, with TRBD1 matching 9 bases. The CDR3 length is 15 residues. Germline V lookup: CDR1 SGDLS, CDR2 YYNGEE. With V trimmed by 4 bases and J by 3 bases, 4 bases remained unmatched. CDR3: CASSRDRVDTGELFF. CDR3 nucleotide sequence: TGTGCCAGCAGCAGGGACAGGGTTGACACCGGGGAGCTGTTTTTT.

V and J are TRBV6-6 and TRBJ2-3; D not certain. The V end was cut by 6 bases, the J end by 2 bases, with 6 bases between. Germline V gene sequence: CDR1 MNHNY, CDR2 SVGAGI (reference sequence). The CDR3 sequence is 12 residues long. CDR3 loop: CASSRYTDTQYF. DNA for the CDR3: TGTGCCAGCAGCAGATACACAGATACGCAGTATTTT.

The V call is TRBV18, the J call TRBJ1-1, with 7 positions matching TRBD1. The CDR3 extends over 15 amino acids. Germline V gene sequence: CDR1 KGHSH, CDR2 LQKENI. The trim removed 3 bases at V and 4 bases at J, leaving 8 bases unmatched. DNA for the CDR3: TGTGCCAGCTCACCCAAGGTAGCAGGGGGCACTGAAGCTTTCTTT. The encoded protein is CASSPKVAGGTEAFF. The full variable domain, with the rest looked up from reference TRBV18 and TRBJ1-1, is NAGVMQNPRHLVRRRGQEARLRCSPMKGHSHVYWYRQLPEEGLKFMVYLQKENIIDESGMPKERFSAEFPKEGPSILRIQQVVRGDSAAYFCASSPKVAGGTEAFFGQGTRLTVV.